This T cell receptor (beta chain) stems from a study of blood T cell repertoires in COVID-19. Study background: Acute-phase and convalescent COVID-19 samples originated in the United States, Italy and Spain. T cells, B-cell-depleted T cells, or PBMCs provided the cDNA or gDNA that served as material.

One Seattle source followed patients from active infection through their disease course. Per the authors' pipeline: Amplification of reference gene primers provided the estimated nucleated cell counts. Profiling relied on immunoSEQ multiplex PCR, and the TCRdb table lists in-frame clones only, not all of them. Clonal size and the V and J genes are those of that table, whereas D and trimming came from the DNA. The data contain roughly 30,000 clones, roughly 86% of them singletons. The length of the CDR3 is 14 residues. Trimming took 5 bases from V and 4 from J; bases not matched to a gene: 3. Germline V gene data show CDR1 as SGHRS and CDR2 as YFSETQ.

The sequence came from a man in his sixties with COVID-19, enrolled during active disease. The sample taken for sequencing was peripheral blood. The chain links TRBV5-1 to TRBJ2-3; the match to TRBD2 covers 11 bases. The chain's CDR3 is CASRTSGSSDTQYF. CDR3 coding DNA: TGCGCCAGCAGAACTAGCGGGAGCTCAGATACGCAGTATTTT.